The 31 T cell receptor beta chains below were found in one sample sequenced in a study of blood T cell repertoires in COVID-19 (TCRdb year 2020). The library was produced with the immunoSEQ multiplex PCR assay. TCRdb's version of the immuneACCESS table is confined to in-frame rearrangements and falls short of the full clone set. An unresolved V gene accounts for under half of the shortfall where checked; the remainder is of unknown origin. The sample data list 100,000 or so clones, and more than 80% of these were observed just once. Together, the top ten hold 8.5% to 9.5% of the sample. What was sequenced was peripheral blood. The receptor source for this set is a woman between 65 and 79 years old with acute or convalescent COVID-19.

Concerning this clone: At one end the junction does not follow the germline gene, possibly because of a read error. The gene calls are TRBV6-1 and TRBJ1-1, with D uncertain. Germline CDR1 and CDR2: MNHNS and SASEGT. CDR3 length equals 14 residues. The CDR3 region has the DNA TGTGCCAGCAGGGAAGTTAACATGAACACTGAAGCTTTCTTT. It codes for CASREVNMNTEAFF.

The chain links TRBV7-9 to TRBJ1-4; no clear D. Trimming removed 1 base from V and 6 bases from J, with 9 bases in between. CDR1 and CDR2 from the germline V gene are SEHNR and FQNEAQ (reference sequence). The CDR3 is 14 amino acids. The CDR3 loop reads CASSLVGGDEKLFF. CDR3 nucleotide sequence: TGTGCCAGCAGCTTAGTTGGAGGAGATGAAAAACTGTTTTTT.

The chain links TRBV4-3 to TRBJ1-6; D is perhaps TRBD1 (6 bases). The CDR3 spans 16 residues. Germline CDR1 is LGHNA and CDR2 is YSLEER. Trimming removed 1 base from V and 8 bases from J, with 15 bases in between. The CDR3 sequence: CASSQASGVWDSPLHF. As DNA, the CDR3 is TGCGCCAGCAGCCAAGCCTCAGGGGTTTGGGATTCACCCCTCCACTTT.

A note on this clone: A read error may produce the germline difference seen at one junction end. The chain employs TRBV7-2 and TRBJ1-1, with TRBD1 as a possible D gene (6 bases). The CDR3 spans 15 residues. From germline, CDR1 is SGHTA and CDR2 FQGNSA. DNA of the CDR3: TGTGCAAGCAAGGGGGATGGGTATTCGAACACTGAAGCTTTCTTT. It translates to CASKGDGYSNTEAFF.

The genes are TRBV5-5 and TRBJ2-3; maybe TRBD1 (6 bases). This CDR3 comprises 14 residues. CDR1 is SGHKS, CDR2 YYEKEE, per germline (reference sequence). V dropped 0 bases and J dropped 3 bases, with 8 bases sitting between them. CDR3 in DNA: TGTGCCAGCAGCTTGGAGCAGGGGACAGATACGCAGTATTTT. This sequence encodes CASSLEQGTDTQYF.

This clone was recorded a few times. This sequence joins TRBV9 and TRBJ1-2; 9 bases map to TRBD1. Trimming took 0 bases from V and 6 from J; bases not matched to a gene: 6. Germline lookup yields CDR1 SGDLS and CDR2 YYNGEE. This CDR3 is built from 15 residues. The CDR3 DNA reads TGTGCCAGCAGCGTAGGGCCGGGACAGGGACATGGCTACACCTTC. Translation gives CASSVGPGQGHGYTF.

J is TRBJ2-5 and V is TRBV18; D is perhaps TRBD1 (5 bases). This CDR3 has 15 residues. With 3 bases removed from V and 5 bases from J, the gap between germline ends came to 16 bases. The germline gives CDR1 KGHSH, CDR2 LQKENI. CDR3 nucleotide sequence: TGTGCCAGCTCACCGCGCCCACAGGTTGGGGAGACCCAGTACTTC. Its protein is CASSPRPQVGETQYF. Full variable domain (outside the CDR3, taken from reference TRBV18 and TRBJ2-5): NAGVMQNPRHLVRRRGQEARLRCSPMKGHSHVYWYRQLPEEGLKFMVYLQKENIIDESGMPKERFSAEFPKEGPSILRIQQVVRGDSAAYFCASSPRPQVGETQYFGPGTRLLVL.

CDR3 loop: CASSLGGGGSYEQYF. The CDR3 nucleotides read TGTGCCAGCAGCTTAGGGGGAGGGGGCTCCTACGAGCAGTACTTC. The chain joins TRBV7-6 to TRBJ2-7; possibly TRBD2 for D (7 bases). The V gene lost 1 base and the J gene lost 0 bases, with 10 bases spanning the gap. The CDR3 is 15 residues long. The germline V gene has CDR1 SGHVS and CDR2 FNYEAQ.

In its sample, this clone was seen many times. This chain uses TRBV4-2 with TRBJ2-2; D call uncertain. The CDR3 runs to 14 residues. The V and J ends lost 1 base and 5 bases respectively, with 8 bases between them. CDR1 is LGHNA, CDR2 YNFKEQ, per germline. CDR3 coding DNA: TGTGCCAGCAGCCAAGGTCCGTTTACCGGGGAGCTGTTTTTT. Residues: CASSQGPFTGELFF.

The CDR3 loop reads CASSQPGTSGSGEQYF. The CDR3 region has the DNA TGTGCCAGCAGCCAACCTGGGACTAGCGGGAGTGGCGAGCAGTACTTC. The chain links TRBV4-2 to TRBJ2-7, with 14 bases fitting TRBD2. Germline values: CDR1 LGHNA, CDR2 YNFKEQ. J gave up 6 bases and V 2 bases, and 6 bases lay outside the gene matches. This CDR3 is 16 amino acids long.

The CDR3 here is CASSQQGTGANVLTF. DNA for the CDR3: TGTGCCAGCTCGCAACAGGGTACCGGGGCCAACGTCCTGACTTTC. The chain has TRBV18 and TRBJ2-6; D may be TRBD1 (6 bases). V was trimmed by 6 bases and J by 4 bases, leaving 13 bases between them. In germline, CDR1 is KGHSH, CDR2 LQKENI. The CDR3 runs to 15 residues.

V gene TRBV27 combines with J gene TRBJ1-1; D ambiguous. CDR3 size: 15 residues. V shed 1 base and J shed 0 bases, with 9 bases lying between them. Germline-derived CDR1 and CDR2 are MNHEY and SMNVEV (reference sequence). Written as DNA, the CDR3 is TGTGCCAGCAGTTTATTTCTTGGGCTGAACACTGAAGCTTTCTTT. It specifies CASSLFLGLNTEAFF.

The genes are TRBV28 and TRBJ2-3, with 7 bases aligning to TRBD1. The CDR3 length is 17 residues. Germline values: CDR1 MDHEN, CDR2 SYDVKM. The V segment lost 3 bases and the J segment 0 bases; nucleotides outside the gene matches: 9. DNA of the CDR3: TGTGCCAGCAGTTTGTCTTCCGGGACAGCTAGCACAGATACGCAGTATTTT. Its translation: CASSLSSGTASTDTQYF.

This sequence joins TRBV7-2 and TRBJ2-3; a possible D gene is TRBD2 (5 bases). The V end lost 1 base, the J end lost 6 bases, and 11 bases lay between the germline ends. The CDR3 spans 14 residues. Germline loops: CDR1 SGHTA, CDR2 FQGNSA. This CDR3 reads CASSLGLGEDTQYF. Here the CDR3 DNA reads TGTGCCAGCAGCTTAGGTCTCGGGGAGGATACGCAGTATTTT.

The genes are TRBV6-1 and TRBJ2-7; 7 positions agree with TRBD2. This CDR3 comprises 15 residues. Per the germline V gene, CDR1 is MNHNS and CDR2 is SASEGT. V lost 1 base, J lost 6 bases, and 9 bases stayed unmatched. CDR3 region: CASSEGSLAGVEQYF. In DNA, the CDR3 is TGTGCCAGCAGTGAAGGTTCCTTGGCGGGAGTCGAGCAGTACTTC.

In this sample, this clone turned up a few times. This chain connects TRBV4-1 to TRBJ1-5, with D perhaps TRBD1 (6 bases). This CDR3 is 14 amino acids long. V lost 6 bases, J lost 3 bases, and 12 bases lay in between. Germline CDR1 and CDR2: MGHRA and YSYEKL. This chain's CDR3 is CASSSGQFNQPQHF. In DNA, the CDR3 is TGCGCCAGCAGTTCAGGACAGTTCAATCAGCCCCAGCATTTT.

CDR3 bases: TGTGCCAGCAGCAAAGCGCAGGGGAGACCCTACGAGCAGTACTTC. Its translation is CASSKAQGRPYEQYF. The chain employs TRBV21-1 and TRBJ2-7; the table names TRBD1, a call not compared with the DNA. TRBV21-1 is given as a pseudogene. The CDR3 is made up of 15 amino acids.

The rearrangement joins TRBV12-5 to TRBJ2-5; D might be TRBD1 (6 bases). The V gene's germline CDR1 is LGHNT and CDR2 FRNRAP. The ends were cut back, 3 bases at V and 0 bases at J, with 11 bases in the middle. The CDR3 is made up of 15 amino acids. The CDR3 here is CASGLDTGYQETQYF. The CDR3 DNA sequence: TGTGCTAGTGGTTTAGATACAGGGTACCAAGAGACCCAGTACTTC.

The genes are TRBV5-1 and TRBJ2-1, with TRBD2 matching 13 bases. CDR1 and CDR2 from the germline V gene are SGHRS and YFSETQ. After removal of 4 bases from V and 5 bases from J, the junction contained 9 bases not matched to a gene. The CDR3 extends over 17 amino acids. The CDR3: CASSRRTSGGVNNEQFF. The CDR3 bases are TGCGCCAGCAGCCGCCGGACTAGCGGGGGCGTTAACAATGAGCAGTTCTTC.

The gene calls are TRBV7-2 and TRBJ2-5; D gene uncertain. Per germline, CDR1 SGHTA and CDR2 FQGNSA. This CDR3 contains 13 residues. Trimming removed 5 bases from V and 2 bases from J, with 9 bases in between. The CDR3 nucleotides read TGTGCCAGCAGCGCACTTATACAAGAGACCCAGTACTTC. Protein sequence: CASSALIQETQYF.

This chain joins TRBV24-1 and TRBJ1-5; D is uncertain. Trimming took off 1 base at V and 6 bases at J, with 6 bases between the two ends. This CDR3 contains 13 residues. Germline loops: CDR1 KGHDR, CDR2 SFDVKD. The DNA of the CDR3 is TGTGCCACCAGTGATTTAACCGGTCAGCCCCAGCATTTT. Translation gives CATSDLTGQPQHF.

Here the CDR3 DNA reads TGTGCCTCCCACCTAAGCGGCTCCTACAATGAGCAGTTCTTC. Translation gives CASHLSGSYNEQFF. This chain links TRBV30 with TRBJ2-1; tentatively, D is TRBD2 (5 bases). V lost 7 bases to trimming and J lost 0 bases, with 13 bases between them. Germline CDR1 is GTSNPN and CDR2 is SVGIG (reference sequence). The CDR3 has 14 amino acids.

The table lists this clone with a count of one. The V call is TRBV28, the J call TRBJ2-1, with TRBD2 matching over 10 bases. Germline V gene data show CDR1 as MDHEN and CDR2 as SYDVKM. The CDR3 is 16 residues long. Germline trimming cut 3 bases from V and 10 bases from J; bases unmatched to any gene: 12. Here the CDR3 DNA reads TGTGCCAGCAGTTTTCCGGCTAGCGGGGGAACGACCGAGCAGTTCTTC. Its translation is CASSFPASGGTTEQFF.

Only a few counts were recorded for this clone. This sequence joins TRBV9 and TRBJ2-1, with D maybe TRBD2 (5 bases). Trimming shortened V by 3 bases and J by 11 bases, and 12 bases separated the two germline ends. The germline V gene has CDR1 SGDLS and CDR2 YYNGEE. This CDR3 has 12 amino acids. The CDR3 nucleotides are TGTGCCAGCAGCGCGGCACTAGGGAAGCAGTTCTTC. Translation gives CASSAALGKQFF.

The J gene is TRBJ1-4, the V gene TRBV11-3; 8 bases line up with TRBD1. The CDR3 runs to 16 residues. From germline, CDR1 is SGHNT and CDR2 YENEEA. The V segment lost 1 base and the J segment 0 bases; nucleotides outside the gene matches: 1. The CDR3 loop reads CASSLGGQATNEKLFF. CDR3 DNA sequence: TGTGCCAGCAGCTTAGGGGGACAGGCAACTAATGAAAAACTGTTTTTT.

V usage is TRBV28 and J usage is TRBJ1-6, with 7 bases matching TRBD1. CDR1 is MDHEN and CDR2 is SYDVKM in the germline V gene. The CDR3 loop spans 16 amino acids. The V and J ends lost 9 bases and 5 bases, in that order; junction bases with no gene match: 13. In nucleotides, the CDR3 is TGTGCCAGTCGAATTATCGTCCAGGGGGATAATTCACCCCTCCACTTT. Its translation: CASRIIVQGDNSPLHF.

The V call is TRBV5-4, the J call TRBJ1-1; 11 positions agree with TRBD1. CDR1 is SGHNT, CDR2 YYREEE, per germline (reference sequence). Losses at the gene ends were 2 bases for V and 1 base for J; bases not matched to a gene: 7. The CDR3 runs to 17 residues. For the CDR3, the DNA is TGTGCCAGCAGCTTTGGGGGTGGACAGGGGGCGAACACTGAAGCTTTCTTT. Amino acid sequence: CASSFGGGQGANTEAFF.

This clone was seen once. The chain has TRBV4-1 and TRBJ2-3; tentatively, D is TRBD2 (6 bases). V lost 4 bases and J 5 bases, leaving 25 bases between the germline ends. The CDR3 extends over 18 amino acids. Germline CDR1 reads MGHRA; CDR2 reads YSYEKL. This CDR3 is CASSPSPARGARGDTQYF. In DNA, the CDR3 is TGCGCCAGCAGCCCCTCCCCCGCCCGCGGGGCGCGTGGAGATACGCAGTATTTT.

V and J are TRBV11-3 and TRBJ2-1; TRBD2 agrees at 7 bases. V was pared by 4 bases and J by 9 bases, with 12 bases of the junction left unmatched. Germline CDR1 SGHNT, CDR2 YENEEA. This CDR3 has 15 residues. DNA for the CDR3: TGTGCCAGCAGCTCTAGCGGAAACACCGGCGGTGAGCAGTTCTTC. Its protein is CASSSSGNTGGEQFF. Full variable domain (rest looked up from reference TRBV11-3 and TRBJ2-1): EAGVVQSPRYKIIEKKQPVAFWCNPISGHNTLYWYLQNLGQGPELLIRYENEEAVDDSQLPKDRFSAERLKGVDSTLKIQPAELGDSAVYLCASSSSGNTGGEQFFGPGTRLTVL.

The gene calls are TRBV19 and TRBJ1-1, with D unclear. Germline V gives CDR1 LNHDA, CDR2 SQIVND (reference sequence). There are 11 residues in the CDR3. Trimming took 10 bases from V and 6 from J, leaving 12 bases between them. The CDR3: CATSSGAEAFF. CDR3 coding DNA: TGTGCCACCTCATCCGGGGCTGAAGCTTTCTTT.

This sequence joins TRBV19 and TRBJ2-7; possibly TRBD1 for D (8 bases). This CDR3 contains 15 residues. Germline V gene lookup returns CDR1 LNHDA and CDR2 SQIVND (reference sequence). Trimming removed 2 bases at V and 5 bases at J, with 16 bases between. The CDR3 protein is CASSITGGDADEQYF. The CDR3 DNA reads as TGTGCCAGTAGTATAACAGGGGGGGACGCGGACGAGCAGTACTTC. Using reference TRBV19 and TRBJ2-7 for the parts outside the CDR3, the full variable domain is DGGITQSPKYLFRKEGQNVTLSCEQNLNHDAMYWYRQDPGQGLRLIYYSQIVNDFQKGDIAEGYSVSREKKESFPLTVTSAQKNPTAFYLCASSITGGDADEQYFGPGTRLTVT.